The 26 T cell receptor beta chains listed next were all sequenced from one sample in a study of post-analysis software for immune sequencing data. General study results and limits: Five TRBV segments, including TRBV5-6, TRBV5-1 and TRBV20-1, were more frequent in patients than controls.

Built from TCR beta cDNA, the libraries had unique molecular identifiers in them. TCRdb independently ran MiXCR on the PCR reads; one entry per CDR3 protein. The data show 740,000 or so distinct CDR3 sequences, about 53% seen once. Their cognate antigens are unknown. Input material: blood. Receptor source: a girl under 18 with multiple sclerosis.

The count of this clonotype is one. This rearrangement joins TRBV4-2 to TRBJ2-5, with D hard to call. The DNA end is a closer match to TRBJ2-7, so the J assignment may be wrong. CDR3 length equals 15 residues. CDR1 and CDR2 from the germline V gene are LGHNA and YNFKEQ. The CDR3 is CASSPMDGNGYEQYF. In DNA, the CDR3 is TGTGCCAGCAGCCCTATGGACGGTAACGGCTACGAGCAGTACTTC.

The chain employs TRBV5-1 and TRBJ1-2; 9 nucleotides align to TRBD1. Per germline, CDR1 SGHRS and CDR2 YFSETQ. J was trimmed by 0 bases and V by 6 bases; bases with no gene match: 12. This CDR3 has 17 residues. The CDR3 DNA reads TGCGCCAGCAAACGAGGGGAACAGGGGGCGACTAACTATGGCTACACCTTC. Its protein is CASKRGEQGATNYGYTF.

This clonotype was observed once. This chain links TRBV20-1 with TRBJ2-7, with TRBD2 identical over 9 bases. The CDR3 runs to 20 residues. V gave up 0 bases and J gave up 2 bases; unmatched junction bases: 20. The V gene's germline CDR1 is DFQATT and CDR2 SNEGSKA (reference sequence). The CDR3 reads CSARDEFETSGPAGPYEQYF. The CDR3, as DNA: TGCAGTGCTAGAGACGAGTTCGAGACTAGCGGCCCCGCAGGCCCCTACGAGCAGTACTTC.

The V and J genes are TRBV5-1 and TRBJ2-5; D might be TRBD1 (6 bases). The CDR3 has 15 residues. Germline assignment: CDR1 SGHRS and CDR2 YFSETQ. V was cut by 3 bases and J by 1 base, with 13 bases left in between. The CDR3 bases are TGCGCCAGCAGCTCCAACCAGGGGTCCCAAGAGACCCAGTACTTC. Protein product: CASSSNQGSQETQYF.

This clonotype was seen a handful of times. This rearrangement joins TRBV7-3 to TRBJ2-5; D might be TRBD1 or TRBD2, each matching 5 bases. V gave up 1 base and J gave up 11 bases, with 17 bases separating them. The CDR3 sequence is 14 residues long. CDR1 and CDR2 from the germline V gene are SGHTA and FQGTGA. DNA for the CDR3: TGTGCCAGCAGCTTAAGTCCCGGGACCTCTGAGCAGTACTTC. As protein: CASSLSPGTSEQYF.

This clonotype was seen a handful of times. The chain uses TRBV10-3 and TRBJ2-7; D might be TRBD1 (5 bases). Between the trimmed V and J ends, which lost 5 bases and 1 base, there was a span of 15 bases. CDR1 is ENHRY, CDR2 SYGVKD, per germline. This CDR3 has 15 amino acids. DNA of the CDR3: TGTGCCATCAGTTCCCTGGGGCAGGGTTCCTACGAGCAGTACTTC. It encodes CAISSLGQGSYEQYF.

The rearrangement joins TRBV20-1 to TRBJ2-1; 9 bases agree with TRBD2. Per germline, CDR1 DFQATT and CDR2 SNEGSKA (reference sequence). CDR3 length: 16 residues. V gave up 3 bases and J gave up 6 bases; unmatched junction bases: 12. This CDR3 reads CSASRLAAPRGNEQFF. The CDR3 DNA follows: TGCAGTGCTAGTAGACTAGCGGCCCCCCGAGGCAATGAGCAGTTCTTC.

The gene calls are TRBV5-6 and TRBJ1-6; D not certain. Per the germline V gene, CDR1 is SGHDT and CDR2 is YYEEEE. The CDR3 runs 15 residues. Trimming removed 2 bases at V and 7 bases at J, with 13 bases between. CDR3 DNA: TGTGCCAGCAGCTTTCGCCCCGGGGTAAATTCACCCCTCCACTTT. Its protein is CASSFRPGVNSPLHF.

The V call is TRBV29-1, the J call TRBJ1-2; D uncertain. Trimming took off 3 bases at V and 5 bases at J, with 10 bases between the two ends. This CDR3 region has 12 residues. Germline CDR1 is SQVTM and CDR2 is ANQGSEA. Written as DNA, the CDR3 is TGCAGCGTTGACAGGCGGACGTATGGCTACACCTTC. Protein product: CSVDRRTYGYTF.

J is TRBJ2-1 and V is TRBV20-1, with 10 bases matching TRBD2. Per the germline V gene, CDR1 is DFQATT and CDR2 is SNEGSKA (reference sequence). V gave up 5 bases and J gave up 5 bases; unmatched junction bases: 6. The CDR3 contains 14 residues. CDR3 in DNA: TGCAGTGCTCCAGCGGGAGGGTTCAACAATGAGCAGTTCTTC. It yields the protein CSAPAGGFNNEQFF.

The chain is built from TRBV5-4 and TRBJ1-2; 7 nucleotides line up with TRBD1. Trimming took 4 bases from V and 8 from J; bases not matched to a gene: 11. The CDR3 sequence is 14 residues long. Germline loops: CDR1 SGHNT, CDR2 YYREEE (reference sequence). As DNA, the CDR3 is TGTGCCAGCAGCCAGGACAGGCGCACGGGGGGCTACACCTTC. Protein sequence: CASSQDRRTGGYTF.

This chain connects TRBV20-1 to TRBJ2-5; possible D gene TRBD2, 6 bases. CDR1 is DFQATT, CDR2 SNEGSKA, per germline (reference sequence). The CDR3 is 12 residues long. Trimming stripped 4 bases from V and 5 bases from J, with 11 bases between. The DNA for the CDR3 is TGCAGTGCTACGACTAGTCGGGAGACCCAGTACTTC. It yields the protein CSATTSRETQYF.

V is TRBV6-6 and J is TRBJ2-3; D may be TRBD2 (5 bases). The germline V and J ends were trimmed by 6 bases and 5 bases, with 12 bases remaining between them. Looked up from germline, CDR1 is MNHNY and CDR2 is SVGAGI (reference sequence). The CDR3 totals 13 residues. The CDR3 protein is CASRNSGGDTQYF. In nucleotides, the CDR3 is TGTGCCAGCAGGAACAGTGGAGGAGATACGCAGTATTTT.

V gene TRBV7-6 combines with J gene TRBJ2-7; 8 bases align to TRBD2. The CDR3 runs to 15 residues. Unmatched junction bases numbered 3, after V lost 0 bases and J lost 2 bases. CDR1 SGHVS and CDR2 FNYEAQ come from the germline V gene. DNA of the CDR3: TGTGCCAGCAGCTTAGCGGGACTAGGTGCCTACGAGCAGTACTTC. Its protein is CASSLAGLGAYEQYF.

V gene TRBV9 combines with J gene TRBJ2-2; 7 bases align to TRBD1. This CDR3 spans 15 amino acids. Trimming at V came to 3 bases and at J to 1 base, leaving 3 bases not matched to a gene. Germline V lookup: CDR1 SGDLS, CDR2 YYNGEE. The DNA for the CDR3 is TGTGCCAGCAGCGACGGACAGGAGAACACCGGGGAGCTGTTTTTT. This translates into CASSDGQENTGELFF.

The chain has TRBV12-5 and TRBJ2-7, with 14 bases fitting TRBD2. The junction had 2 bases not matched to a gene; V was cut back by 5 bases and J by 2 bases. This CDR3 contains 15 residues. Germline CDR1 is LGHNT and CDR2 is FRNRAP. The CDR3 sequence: CASGRTSGRPYEQYF. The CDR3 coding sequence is TGTGCTAGTGGTAGGACTAGCGGGAGGCCCTACGAGCAGTACTTC.

CDR3 sequence reads: CASRGQGAGNQPQHF. The CDR3 nucleotides read TGTGCCAGCAGGGGACAGGGGGCTGGCAATCAGCCCCAGCATTTT. V is TRBV2 and J is TRBJ1-5, with 12 positions matching TRBD1. Germline loops: CDR1 SNHLY, CDR2 FYNNEI. V was pared by 6 bases and J by 2 bases, with 2 bases of the junction left unmatched. This CDR3 has 15 amino acids. Supplemented by reference TRBV2 and TRBJ1-5, the full variable domain reads EPEVTQTPSHQVTQMGQEVILRCVPISNHLYFYWYRQILGQKVEFLVSFYNNEISEKSEIFDDQFSVERPDGSNFTLKIRSTKLEDSAMYFCASRGQGAGNQPQHFGDGTRLSIL.

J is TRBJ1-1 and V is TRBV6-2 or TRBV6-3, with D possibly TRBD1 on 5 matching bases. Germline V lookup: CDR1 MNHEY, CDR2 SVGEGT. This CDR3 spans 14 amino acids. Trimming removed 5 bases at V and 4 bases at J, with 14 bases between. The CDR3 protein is CASSLRDQATEAFF. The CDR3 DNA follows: TGTGCCAGCAGTCTCAGGGATCAGGCCACTGAAGCTTTCTTT.

This CDR3 reads CASSQQLAGAKNIQYF. The CDR3 nucleotides are TGTGCCAGCAGCCAACAACTAGCGGGAGCCAAAAACATTCAGTACTTC. This chain uses TRBV7-8 with TRBJ2-4, with 9 bases identical to TRBD2. Germline V gene lookup returns CDR1 SGHVS and CDR2 FQNEAQ. The trim removed 5 bases at V and 0 bases at J, leaving 5 bases unmatched. This CDR3 spans 16 amino acids.

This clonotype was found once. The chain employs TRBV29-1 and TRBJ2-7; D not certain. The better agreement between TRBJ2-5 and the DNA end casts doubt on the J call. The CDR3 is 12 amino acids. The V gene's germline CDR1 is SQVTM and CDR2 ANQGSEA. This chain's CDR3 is CSVGISMETQYF. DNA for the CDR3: TGCAGCGTTGGGATCTCAATGGAGACCCAGTACTTC.

The CDR3 spells CSARSHLSADTQYF. DNA for the CDR3: TGCAGTGCTAGATCGCACCTTAGCGCAGATACGCAGTATTTT. This chain connects TRBV20-1 to TRBJ2-3, with a weak D call TRBD2 (5 bases). Trimming removed 2 bases from V and 4 bases from J, with 13 bases in between. CDR1 is DFQATT, CDR2 SNEGSKA, per germline (reference sequence). The CDR3 totals 14 residues.

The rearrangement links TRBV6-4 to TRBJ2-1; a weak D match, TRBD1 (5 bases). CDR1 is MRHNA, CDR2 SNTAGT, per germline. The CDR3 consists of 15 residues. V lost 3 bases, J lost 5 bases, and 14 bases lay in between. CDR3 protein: CASSELAGPNNEQFF. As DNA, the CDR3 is TGTGCCAGCAGTGAGTTGGCAGGGCCGAACAATGAGCAGTTCTTC.

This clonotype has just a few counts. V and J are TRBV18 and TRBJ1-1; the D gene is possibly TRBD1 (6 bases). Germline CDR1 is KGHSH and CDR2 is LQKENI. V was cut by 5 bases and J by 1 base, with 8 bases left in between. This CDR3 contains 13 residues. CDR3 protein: CASSETGNTEAFF. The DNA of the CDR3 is TGTGCCAGCTCAGAGACAGGGAACACTGAAGCTTTCTTT.

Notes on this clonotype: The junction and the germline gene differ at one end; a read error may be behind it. The CDR3 spells CAGRQGPPGDTQYF. Here the CDR3 DNA reads TGCGCCGGCAGACAGGGGCCACCTGGAGATACGCAGTATTTT. This chain joins TRBV5-1 and TRBJ2-3, with 8 bases identical to TRBD1. Germline values: CDR1 SGHRS, CDR2 YFSETQ. This CDR3 is built from 14 residues.

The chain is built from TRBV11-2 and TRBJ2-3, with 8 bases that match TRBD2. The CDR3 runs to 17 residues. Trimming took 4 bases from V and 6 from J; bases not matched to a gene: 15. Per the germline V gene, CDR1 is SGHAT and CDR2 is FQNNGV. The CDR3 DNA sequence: TGTGCCAGCAGCTATATTCGACTAGCGCTGCAGAGGGATACGCAGTATTTT. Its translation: CASSYIRLALQRDTQYF.

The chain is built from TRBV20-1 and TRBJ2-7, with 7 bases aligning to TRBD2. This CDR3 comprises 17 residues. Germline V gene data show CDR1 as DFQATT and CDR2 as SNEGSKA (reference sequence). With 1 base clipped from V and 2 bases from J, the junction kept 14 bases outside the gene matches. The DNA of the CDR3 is TGCAGTGCTAGAGGCCCGGGACTACCGCGGACGCCCTACGAGCAGTACTTC. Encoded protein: CSARGPGLPRTPYEQYF.